The 18 T cell receptor beta chains listed next were all sequenced from one sample in a study of CD8 T cells in Susac syndrome. RNA amounts of roughly 0.45 to 1 ug underwent reverse transcription with random hexamers. TCRdb passed the immunoSEQ multiplex PCR reads through MiXCR, listing each CDR3 protein once. The sample lists approximately 150,000 distinct CDR3 sequences, roughly 92% occurring once. The sequenced sample was CD4+ T cells from PBMCs. The receptors were sampled from a human donor with multiple sclerosis.

The chain is built from TRBV5-1 and TRBJ2-1; 10 bases agree with TRBD2. Trimming cost V 4 bases and J 5 bases; bases outside gene matches: 3. This CDR3 has 14 amino acids. Germline loops: CDR1 SGHRS, CDR2 YFSETQ. The CDR3 DNA reads as TGCGCCAGCAGCAGCGGGGGGGCGCACAATGAGCAGTTCTTC. Its translation: CASSSGGAHNEQFF.

J is TRBJ2-5 and V is TRBV3-1; weak D call: TRBD1 (5 bases). CDR3 length: 12 residues. The V and J ends lost 3 bases and 12 bases respectively, with 14 bases between them. Per germline, CDR1 LGHDT and CDR2 YNNKEL (reference sequence). The CDR3 sequence: CASSQTRAMEYF. CDR3 bases: TGTGCCAGCAGCCAGACCAGGGCGATGGAGTACTTC.

This clonotype was observed a single time. The chain couples TRBV7-3 to TRBJ1-2; the D is unclear. Germline V gene lookup returns CDR1 SGHTA and CDR2 FQGTGA. The CDR3 totals 13 residues. Trimming stripped 5 bases from V and 5 bases from J, with 12 bases between. This CDR3 reads CASSASAGYGYTF. The CDR3 DNA reads TGTGCCAGCAGCGCGTCCGCTGGGTATGGCTACACCTTC.

Only one count was recorded for this clonotype. The chain combines TRBV6-5 with TRBJ1-4; 9 bases map to TRBD1. Germline V gene data show CDR1 as MNHEY and CDR2 as SVGAGI. V shed 0 bases and J 1 base; nucleotides not matched to a gene: 9. The CDR3 is 19 residues long. The CDR3, as DNA: TGTGCCAGCAGTTACTCGGACAGGGGAATAATCGTAACTAATGAAAAACTGTTTTTT. It is translated as CASSYSDRGIIVTNEKLFF.

V usage is TRBV12-3 or TRBV12-4 and J usage is TRBJ1-5; D ambiguous. Trimming removed 0 bases at V and 1 base at J, with 7 bases between. This CDR3 has 15 residues. The CDR3 coding sequence is TGTGCCAGCAGTTTAGCTGCGGGGAGCAATCAGCCCCAGCATTTT. Amino acid sequence: CASSLAAGSNQPQHF.

The chain couples TRBV30 to TRBJ1-3, with D hard to call. Germline V gene sequence: CDR1 GTSNPN, CDR2 SVGIG (reference sequence). Trimming cost V 5 bases and J 0 bases, with 11 bases left between them. CDR3 length: 14 amino acids. Here the CDR3 DNA reads TGTGCCTGGTCGCTCTTGAACTCTGGAAACACCATATATTTT. Residues: CAWSLLNSGNTIYF.

The J gene is TRBJ2-5, the V gene TRBV24-1, with a tentative D call TRBD1 (5 bases). The V end was cut by 4 bases, the J end by 0 bases, with 11 bases between. CDR1 is KGHDR and CDR2 is SFDVKD in the germline V gene. CDR3 size: 15 residues. The CDR3 DNA follows: TGTGCCACCAGTGACCCGACAGAGTACCAAGAGACCCAGTACTTC. Encoded protein: CATSDPTEYQETQYF.

In DNA, the CDR3 is TGTGCCAGCAGCACCGGGACAGGACGTGGCTCTGGGGCCAACGTCCTGACTTTC. Translation gives CASSTGTGRGSGANVLTF. The chain employs TRBV11-2 and TRBJ2-6, with 8 bases that match TRBD1. CDR1 is SGHAT and CDR2 is FQNNGV in the germline V gene. The CDR3 is 18 residues long. V lost 5 bases, J lost 0 bases, and 9 bases stayed unmatched.

The V and J genes are TRBV7-2 and TRBJ2-5; D not resolved. The V gene lost 3 bases and the J gene lost 3 bases, with 5 bases spanning the gap. The germline V gene has CDR1 SGHTA and CDR2 FQGNSA. CDR3 length: 12 amino acids. CDR3 sequence (DNA): TGTGCCAGCAGCTTTCTAGAAGAGACCCAGTACTTC. Its protein product is CASSFLEETQYF.

The chain recombines TRBV11-1 with TRBJ2-7, with D possibly being TRBD1 or TRBD2 (6 bases each). Germline CDR1 SGHAT, CDR2 FQDESV (reference sequence). V shed 5 bases and J shed 8 bases, with 16 bases lying between them. The CDR3 is made up of 13 amino acids. For the CDR3, the DNA is TGTGCCAGCAGCCAAACAAAGGGGGGCAAGCAGTACTTC. Translated, it gives CASSQTKGGKQYF.

The genes are TRBV5-1 and TRBJ2-1; D may be TRBD1 or TRBD2 (5 bases each). The CDR3 loop spans 14 amino acids. V was trimmed by 0 bases and J by 4 bases, leaving 8 bases between them. The germline V gene encodes CDR1 SGHRS and CDR2 YFSETQ. As DNA, the CDR3 is TGCGCCAGCAGCTTGGACGGGGCTTACAATGAGCAGTTCTTC. It encodes CASSLDGAYNEQFF.

The rearrangement uses TRBV28 and TRBJ1-2, with a tentative D call TRBD1 (6 bases). Between the trimmed V and J ends, which lost 6 bases and 9 bases, there was a span of 20 bases. The CDR3 contains 14 residues. Germline CDR1 is MDHEN and CDR2 is SYDVKM. This CDR3 reads CASSPGGASVRYTF. CDR3 sequence (DNA): TGTGCCAGCAGCCCGGGGGGGGCCAGTGTGCGCTACACCTTC.

This clonotype has just one count. This chain joins TRBV28 and TRBJ2-3; tentative D call: TRBD2 (5 bases). CDR3 length: 14 amino acids. V lost 3 bases, J lost 10 bases, and 17 bases lay in between. Germline V gene lookup returns CDR1 MDHEN and CDR2 SYDVKM. The CDR3 reads CASSFKTRVYPQYF. Written as DNA, the CDR3 is TGTGCCAGCAGTTTCAAGACGCGGGTGTATCCGCAGTATTTT.

The genes are TRBV9 and TRBJ2-3; TRBD2 aligns across 8 bases. The length of the CDR3 is 14 residues. The V gene's germline CDR1 is SGDLS and CDR2 YYNGEE. The junction had 4 bases not matched to a gene; V was cut back by 3 bases and J by 4 bases. This CDR3 reads CASSALAGADTQYF. DNA for the CDR3: TGTGCCAGCAGCGCCCTAGCGGGCGCAGATACGCAGTATTTT. The variable domain in full, completed from reference TRBV9 and TRBJ2-3, reads DSGVTQTPKHLITATGQRVTLRCSPRSGDLSVYWYQQSLDQGLQFLIQYYNGEERAKGNILERFSAQQFPDLHSELNLSSLELGDSALYFCASSALAGADTQYFGPGTRLTVL.

The chain has TRBV4-1 and TRBJ1-2; the D is unclear. Trimming took 1 base from V and 2 from J, leaving 11 bases between them. Germline V CDR1 and CDR2: MGHRA, YSYEKL. This CDR3 has 15 residues. CDR3 amino acids: CASSQGEDSNYGYTF. CDR3 sequence (DNA): TGCGCCAGCAGCCAAGGTGAGGATTCCAACTATGGCTACACCTTC.

This clonotype appeared once. This sequence joins TRBV5-1 and TRBJ1-2, with 9 bases aligning to TRBD1. The ends lost 2 bases at V and 4 bases at J; junction bases unmatched: 6. The CDR3 totals 15 residues. Per the germline V gene, CDR1 is SGHRS and CDR2 is YFSETQ. CDR3 sequence reads: CASSFEGQGSYGYTF. CDR3 sequence (DNA): TGCGCCAGCAGCTTCGAGGGACAGGGATCCTATGGCTACACCTTC.

The CDR3 reads CASSPPPGRRYNSPLHF. The DNA for the CDR3 is TGTGCCAGCAGCCCTCCTCCGGGCAGGCGCTATAATTCACCCCTCCACTTT. The chain has TRBV7-9 and TRBJ1-6; D call uncertain. Germline loops: CDR1 SEHNR, CDR2 FQNEAQ (reference sequence). The CDR3 is made up of 17 amino acids. Trimming stripped 5 bases from V and 3 bases from J, with 17 bases between.

This rearrangement joins TRBV6-6 to TRBJ2-5, with D maybe TRBD1 (5 bases). The CDR3 totals 15 residues. V lost 0 bases to trimming and J lost 2 bases, with 10 bases between them. CDR1 and CDR2 (germline): MNHNY, SVGAGI (reference sequence). CDR3 DNA: TGTGCCAGCAGTTACTCGAGGACACGGCAAGAGACCCAGTACTTC. Residues: CASSYSRTRQETQYF.